The 25 T cell receptor beta chains reported below all come from one sample, sequenced in a study of T cell responses to AZD1222 COVID-19 vaccine. The data were produced by immunoSEQ multiplex PCR, yet TCRdb's version contains in-frame clones alone and is incomplete. Of approximately 98,000 clones in the sample, approximately 89% were seen once. The specimen was peripheral blood, collected on day 0 of MenACWY control vaccination. The receptors originated from an adult in good health.

The gene calls are TRBV7-2 and TRBJ2-3; perhaps TRBD2 as D (6 bases). Germline CDR1 SGHTA, CDR2 FQGNSA. V dropped 5 bases and J dropped 6 bases, with 12 bases sitting between them. The CDR3 covers 13 residues. Here the CDR3 reads CASSPPGRDTQYF. CDR3 coding DNA: TGTGCCAGCAGCCCTCCGGGGAGGGATACGCAGTATTTT.

The rearrangement links TRBV11-2 to TRBJ2-5; D remains ambiguous. The CDR3 runs to 13 residues. The germline V gene has CDR1 SGHAT and CDR2 FQNNGV. The V end was cut by 3 bases, the J end by 1 base, with 6 bases between. The CDR3 DNA sequence: TGTGCCAGCAGCTTCCTAACCCAAGAGACCCAGTACTTC. Its translation: CASSFLTQETQYF.

The chain has TRBV18 and TRBJ1-4; possibly TRBD1 for D (6 bases). The CDR3 has 15 residues. The germline gives CDR1 KGHSH, CDR2 LQKENI. Trimming pared 5 bases from V and 5 bases from J, leaving 15 bases between. The CDR3 sequence: CASSSQGQQNEKLFF. The CDR3 DNA is TGTGCCAGCTCATCACAAGGACAGCAGAATGAAAAACTGTTTTTT.

A single count supports this clone. The chain combines TRBV27 with TRBJ1-2; TRBD1 might be the D (5 bases). Germline V gene sequence: CDR1 MNHEY, CDR2 SMNVEV (reference sequence). V was cut by 3 bases and J by 4 bases, with 6 bases left in between. This CDR3 region has 12 residues. CDR3 amino acids: CASSFTGYGYTF. DNA of the CDR3: TGTGCCAGCAGTTTTACAGGCTATGGCTACACCTTC.

The rearrangement uses TRBV18 and TRBJ2-4; perhaps TRBD1 as D (6 bases). The length of the CDR3 is 15 residues. V lost 3 bases to trimming and J lost 5 bases, with 14 bases between them. Germline values: CDR1 KGHSH, CDR2 LQKENI. The chain's CDR3 is CASSPTQGSQNIQYF. As DNA, the CDR3 is TGTGCCAGCTCACCTACACAGGGTAGCCAAAACATTCAGTACTTC.

J is TRBJ1-5 and V is TRBV6-6; D is ambiguous. The CDR3 length is 14 residues. Looked up from germline, CDR1 is MNHNY and CDR2 is SVGAGI (reference sequence). The ends were cut back, 6 bases at V and 3 bases at J, with 12 bases in the middle. The DNA for the CDR3 is TGTGCCAGCAGCCTACAGAGTCCCAATCAGCCCCAGCATTTT. Amino acids: CASSLQSPNQPQHF.

The chain joins TRBV5-6 to TRBJ2-3, with no clear D. This CDR3 spans 15 amino acids. With 1 base removed from V and 2 bases from J, the gap between germline ends came to 11 bases. Germline V lookup: CDR1 SGHDT, CDR2 YYEEEE. The CDR3 bases are TGTGCCAGCAGCTTGACAGTCCAACCCACAGATACGCAGTATTTT. Amino acid sequence: CASSLTVQPTDTQYF.

The chain combines TRBV3-1 (or the pseudogene TRBV3-2) with TRBJ2-3; D is perhaps TRBD1 (6 bases). The V end lost 6 bases, the J end lost 2 bases, and 18 bases lay between the germline ends. The CDR3 is 16 amino acids. The germline gives CDR1 LGHDT, CDR2 YNNKEL (reference sequence). The CDR3 here is CASSQTRQGITDTQYF. CDR3 nucleotides: TGTGCCAGCAGTCAAACAAGGCAGGGGATCACAGATACGCAGTATTTT.

This chain connects TRBV3-1 (or the pseudogene TRBV3-2) to TRBJ1-2; 7 bases line up with TRBD1. The junction had 8 bases not matched to a gene; V was cut back by 5 bases and J by 2 bases. The CDR3 contains 15 residues. Per germline, CDR1 LGHDT and CDR2 YNNKEL (reference sequence). CDR3 in amino acids: CASSSRDRLNYGYTF. As DNA, the CDR3 is TGTGCCAGCAGCTCGCGGGACAGATTAAACTATGGCTACACCTTC.

This chain uses TRBV7-3 with TRBJ1-1; D gene uncertain. V was trimmed by 4 bases and J by 4 bases, leaving 10 bases between them. Germline lookup yields CDR1 SGHTA and CDR2 FQGTGA. This CDR3 has 13 amino acids. CDR3 residues: CASSSTSGTEAFF. CDR3 in DNA: TGTGCCAGCAGCTCCACTTCCGGCACTGAAGCTTTCTTT. The entire variable domain, with the rest obtained from reference TRBV7-3 and TRBJ1-1, is as follows: GAGVSQTPSNKVTEKGKYVELRCDPISGHTALYWYRQSLGQGPEFLIYFQGTGAADDSGLPNDRFFAVRPEGSVSTLKIQRTERGDSAVYLCASSSTSGTEAFFGQGTRLTVV.

This clone has just a few counts. The chain carries TRBV5-6 and TRBJ1-1; D is perhaps TRBD1 (6 bases). This CDR3 is 15 amino acids long. Germline V gene lookup returns CDR1 SGHDT and CDR2 YYEEEE. Trimming took 4 bases from V and 2 from J, leaving 15 bases between them. In DNA, the CDR3 is TGTGCCAGCAGCAAAGTGGACAGAGAAAACACTGAAGCTTTCTTT. It specifies CASSKVDRENTEAFF.

As concerns this clone: One end of the junction does not line up with germline, which may come from a read error. J is TRBJ2-2 and V is TRBV10-1; D is unclear. The CDR3 has 14 residues. Germline V lookup: CDR1 WNHNN, CDR2 SYGVQD (reference sequence). CDR3 DNA sequence: TGCGCCAGCCGTGAGACTTTGCGCACCGGGGAGCTGTTTTTT. Its protein is CASRETLRTGELFF.

A remark on this clone: At the DNA level, this CDR3 is encoded by other sequences in the same sample as well. The rearrangement joins TRBV5-1 to TRBJ1-3; D not certain. CDR1 and CDR2 (germline): SGHRS, YFSETQ. The V gene lost 0 bases and the J gene lost 2 bases, with 6 bases spanning the gap. The CDR3 consists of 14 residues. The CDR3 region is CASSLVGPGNTIYF. CDR3 DNA sequence: TGCGCCAGCAGCTTGGTCGGCCCTGGAAACACCATATATTTT.

V and J are TRBV27 and TRBJ1-6; 7 bases match TRBD1. The CDR3 is 13 residues long. CDR1 MNHEY and CDR2 SMNVEV come from the germline V gene (reference sequence). V trimming: 5 bases; J trimming: 8 bases; junction bases outside the gene matches: 3. The CDR3 sequence is CASSQGVDSPLHF. In DNA, the CDR3 is TGTGCCAGCAGTCAGGGGGTAGATTCACCCCTCCACTTT.

This chain connects TRBV4-3 to TRBJ2-5; 16 bases align to TRBD2. The CDR3 is 16 residues long. Germline V gene data show CDR1 as LGHNA and CDR2 as YSLEER. V lost 1 base to trimming and J lost 9 bases; unmatched junction nucleotides: 5. The CDR3 loop is CASSQAGTSGGAAQYF. CDR3 sequence (DNA): TGCGCCAGCAGCCAAGCCGGGACTAGCGGGGGGGCGGCCCAGTACTTC.

The gene calls are TRBV11-2 and TRBJ1-1; D unclear. The CDR3 runs 13 residues. Germline V CDR1 and CDR2: SGHAT, FQNNGV. Trimming removed 2 bases from V and 5 bases from J, with 9 bases in between. The CDR3 region is CASSLNAGTEAFF. The CDR3 DNA reads TGTGCCAGCAGCTTAAATGCGGGAACTGAAGCTTTCTTT.

The chain links TRBV27 to TRBJ2-5; possible D gene TRBD1, 5 bases. The germline CDR1 and CDR2 sequences are MNHEY and SMNVEV (reference sequence). The length of the CDR3 is 15 residues. Trimming shortened V by 2 bases and J by 0 bases, and 10 bases separated the two germline ends. CDR3 coding DNA: TGTGCCAGCAGTTTAAGGGGCCTGTACCAAGAGACCCAGTACTTC. Its protein product is CASSLRGLYQETQYF.

The chain combines TRBV7-3 with TRBJ2-4; D uncertain. With 5 bases removed from V and 4 bases from J, the gap between germline ends came to 9 bases. This CDR3 has 13 residues. Germline CDR1 and CDR2: SGHTA and FQGTGA. For the CDR3, the DNA is TGTGCCAGCAGCACAACTGGGAAAAACATTCAGTACTTC. This codes for CASSTTGKNIQYF. Full variable domain (outside the CDR3, taken from reference TRBV7-3 and TRBJ2-4): GAGVSQTPSNKVTEKGKYVELRCDPISGHTALYWYRQSLGQGPEFLIYFQGTGAADDSGLPNDRFFAVRPEGSVSTLKIQRTERGDSAVYLCASSTTGKNIQYFGAGTRLSVL.

The CDR3 is CATSEIDKGNYEQYF. CDR3 DNA: TGTGCCACCAGTGAAATAGACAAGGGGAACTACGAGCAGTACTTC. The chain couples TRBV24-1 to TRBJ2-7; D is possibly TRBD1 (5 bases). V was cut by 4 bases and J by 3 bases, with 15 bases left in between. The length of the CDR3 is 15 residues. Germline V lookup: CDR1 KGHDR, CDR2 SFDVKD.

V gene TRBV6-5 combines with J gene TRBJ1-2, with TRBD1 as a possible D gene (5 bases). CDR1 MNHEY and CDR2 SVGAGI come from the germline V gene. V lost 7 bases and J lost 8, with 17 bases in between. CDR3 size: 13 residues. CDR3 nucleotides: TGTGCCAGCACCGACCGACAGAATCTGGGCTACACCTTC. Encoded protein: CASTDRQNLGYTF.

The chain employs TRBV5-4 and TRBJ2-7; D may be TRBD2 (5 bases). V was clipped by 4 bases and J by 4 bases, with 18 bases between them. In germline, CDR1 is SGHNT, CDR2 YYREEE (reference sequence). CDR3 length: 15 residues. CDR3 sequence reads: CASSASGTLAYEQYF. The CDR3 DNA reads as TGTGCCAGCAGCGCGTCGGGAACCCTAGCTTACGAGCAGTACTTC.

The chain recombines TRBV28 with TRBJ2-7; 10 bases agree with TRBD1. The CDR3 length is 14 residues. Trimming took 10 bases from V and 3 from J; bases not matched to a gene: 9. Germline V gene data show CDR1 as MDHEN and CDR2 as SYDVKM. The CDR3 DNA is TGTGCCACCCTCGACGGACAGGGGGTCTACGAGCAGTACTTC. This sequence encodes CATLDGQGVYEQYF.

This clone occurred once. V and J are TRBV7-3 and TRBJ2-5; 12 nucleotides line up with TRBD2. The ends lost 4 bases at V and 5 bases at J; junction bases unmatched: 11. The CDR3 is 17 amino acids. Per the germline V gene, CDR1 is SGHTA and CDR2 is FQGTGA. CDR3: CASSSGLAGPMRETQYF. The CDR3 DNA is TGTGCCAGCAGCTCCGGACTAGCGGGGCCGATGAGGGAGACCCAGTACTTC.

This chain connects TRBV6-6 to TRBJ1-1; unclear D gene. The CDR3 spans 16 residues. V lost 2 bases and J lost 0, with 13 bases in between. Germline assignment: CDR1 MNHNY and CDR2 SVGAGI (reference sequence). DNA for the CDR3: TGTGCCAGCAGTTACGGCGGTGGAGGAGTGAACACTGAAGCTTTCTTT. Translation gives CASSYGGGGVNTEAFF.

This clone was detected only once. The chain employs TRBV7-2 and TRBJ1-5; possible D gene TRBD1, 5 bases. Trimming removed 4 bases from V and 7 bases from J, with 11 bases in between. Germline assignment: CDR1 SGHTA and CDR2 FQGNSA. CDR3 size: 13 residues. CDR3 nucleotides: TGTGCCAGCAGCTCCAGGGAATCGCAGCCCCAGCATTTT. Translated: CASSSRESQPQHF.